These 9 T cell receptor beta chains originate from one sample sequenced in a study of blood T cell repertoires in COVID-19. Measured with immunoSEQ multiplex PCR; TCRdb has only the in-frame clones, and not every one. The sample includes around 150,000 clones, 80% to 90% of them seen just once. The sequenced sample was peripheral blood. Every receptor here comes from an elderly woman with acute or convalescent COVID-19.

The rearrangement joins TRBV7-2 to TRBJ2-7, with 9 bases lining up with TRBD1. V lost 5 bases and J lost 6; bases outside the gene matches: 8. The CDR3 has 14 amino acids. Per the germline V gene, CDR1 is SGHTA and CDR2 is FQGNSA. The CDR3 protein is CASSPRTGVVEQYF. CDR3 nucleotides: TGTGCCAGCAGCCCGCGGACAGGGGTGGTCGAGCAGTACTTC.

The V call is TRBV11-2, the J call TRBJ2-2; D is unresolved. The CDR3 consists of 11 residues. Germline V CDR1 and CDR2: SGHAT, FQNNGV. V gave up 10 bases and J gave up 6 bases, with 9 bases separating them. In DNA, the CDR3 is TGTGCCACCCAGAGGTCCGGGGAGCTGTTTTTT. Translating it yields CATQRSGELFF.

The genes are TRBV11-2 and TRBJ2-1; perhaps TRBD2 as D (6 bases). Per germline, CDR1 SGHAT and CDR2 FQNNGV. Trimming pared 1 base from V and 2 bases from J, leaving 12 bases between. The CDR3 has 16 amino acids. CDR3 coding DNA: TGTGCCAGCAGCTTAGCCCCACTAGCTCCCTACAATGAGCAGTTCTTC. It translates to CASSLAPLAPYNEQFF.

The chain couples TRBV6-2 or TRBV6-3 to TRBJ2-7; 8 bases line up with TRBD1. The CDR3 length is 13 residues. In germline, CDR1 is MNHEY, CDR2 SVGEGT. Trimming took 5 bases from V and 6 from J; bases not matched to a gene: 6. Here the CDR3 DNA reads TGTGCCAGCAGTAACCAGGGGGCGGTCGAGCAGTACTTC. Encoded protein: CASSNQGAVEQYF.

As DNA, the CDR3 is TGTGCCAGCAGTTACTCGATTCCAGGGGGCGGTCAGCCCCAGCATTTT. It yields the protein CASSYSIPGGGQPQHF. The chain couples TRBV6-5 to TRBJ1-5, with 8 positions matching TRBD1. Germline V gene lookup returns CDR1 MNHEY and CDR2 SVGAGI. CDR3 length: 16 amino acids. Unmatched junction bases numbered 7, after V lost 0 bases and J lost 6 bases.

This clone was found once. V gene TRBV2 combines with J gene TRBJ2-3; D perhaps matches TRBD2 (7 bases). Germline V gene data show CDR1 as SNHLY and CDR2 as FYNNEI. The CDR3 extends over 19 amino acids. V shed 3 bases and J shed 3 bases, with 25 bases lying between them. Here the CDR3 reads CASSDGGLGGGPITDTQYF. The CDR3 DNA reads as TGTGCCAGCAGTGACGGGGGCCTAGGGGGAGGGCCAATTACAGATACGCAGTATTTT.

As DNA, the CDR3 is TGTGCCATCAGACAGGGGGCAGCAGGTGAAGCTTTCTTT. Protein product: CAIRQGAAGEAFF. The gene calls are TRBV10-3 and TRBJ1-1, with 9 bases fitting TRBD1. The CDR3 extends over 13 amino acids. V gave up 6 bases and J gave up 7 bases; unmatched junction bases: 6. Germline V gene sequence: CDR1 ENHRY, CDR2 SYGVKD.

This chain uses TRBV5-1 with TRBJ2-1, with 7 bases identical to TRBD2. V lost 0 bases and J lost 6; bases outside the gene matches: 9. The CDR3 extends over 16 amino acids. The germline V gene has CDR1 SGHRS and CDR2 YFSETQ. CDR3 residues: CASSLVGGSIGNEQFF. The DNA for the CDR3 is TGCGCCAGCAGCTTGGTCGGCGGGAGTATAGGCAATGAGCAGTTCTTC.

The genes are TRBV6-2 or TRBV6-3 and TRBJ2-7, with a possible D match to TRBD1 (6 bases). Trimming removed 0 bases at V and 2 bases at J, with 11 bases between. Germline V gene sequence: CDR1 MNHEY, CDR2 SVGEGT. The CDR3 totals 15 residues. The CDR3 DNA reads as TGTGCCAGCAGTTACTCCGGCAGGGGAACCTACGAGCAGTACTTC. Protein: CASSYSGRGTYEQYF.